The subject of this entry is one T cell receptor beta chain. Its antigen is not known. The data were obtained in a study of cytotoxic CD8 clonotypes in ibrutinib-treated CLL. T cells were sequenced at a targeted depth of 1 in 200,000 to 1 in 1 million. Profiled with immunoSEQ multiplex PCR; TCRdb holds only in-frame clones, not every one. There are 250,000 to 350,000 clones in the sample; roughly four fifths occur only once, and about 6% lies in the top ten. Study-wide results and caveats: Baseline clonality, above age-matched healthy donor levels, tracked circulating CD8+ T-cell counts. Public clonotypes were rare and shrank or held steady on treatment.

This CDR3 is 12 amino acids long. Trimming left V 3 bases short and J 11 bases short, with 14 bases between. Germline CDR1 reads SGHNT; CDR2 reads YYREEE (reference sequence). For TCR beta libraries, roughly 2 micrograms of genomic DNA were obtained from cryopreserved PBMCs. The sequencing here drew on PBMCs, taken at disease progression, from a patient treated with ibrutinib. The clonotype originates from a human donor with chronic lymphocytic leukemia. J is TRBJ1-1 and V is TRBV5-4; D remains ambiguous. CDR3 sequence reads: CASSWGGIGAFF. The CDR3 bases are TGTGCCAGCAGCTGGGGAGGCATTGGGGCTTTCTTT.